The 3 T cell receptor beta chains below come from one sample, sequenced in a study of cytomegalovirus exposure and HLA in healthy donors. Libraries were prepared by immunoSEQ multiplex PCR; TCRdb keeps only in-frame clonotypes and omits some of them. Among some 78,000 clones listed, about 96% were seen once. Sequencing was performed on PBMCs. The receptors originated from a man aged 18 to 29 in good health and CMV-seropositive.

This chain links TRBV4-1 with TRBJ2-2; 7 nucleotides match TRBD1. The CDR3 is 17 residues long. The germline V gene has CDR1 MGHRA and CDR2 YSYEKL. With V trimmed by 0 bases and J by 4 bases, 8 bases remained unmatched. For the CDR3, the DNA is TGCGCCAGCAGCCAAGATGCAGGGGGTTTTGGCACCGGGGAGCTGTTTTTT. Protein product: CASSQDAGGFGTGELFF.

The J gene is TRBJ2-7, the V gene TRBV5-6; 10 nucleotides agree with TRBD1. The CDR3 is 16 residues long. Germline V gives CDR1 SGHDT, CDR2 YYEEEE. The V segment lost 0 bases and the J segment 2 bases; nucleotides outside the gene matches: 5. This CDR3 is CASSLEGTGVTYEQYF. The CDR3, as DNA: TGTGCCAGCAGCTTGGAGGGGACAGGGGTCACCTACGAGCAGTACTTC.

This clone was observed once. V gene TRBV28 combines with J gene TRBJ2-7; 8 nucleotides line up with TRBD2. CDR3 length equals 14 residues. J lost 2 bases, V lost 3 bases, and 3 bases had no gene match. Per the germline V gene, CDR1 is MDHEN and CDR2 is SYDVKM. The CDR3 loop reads CASSLFGGAYEQYF. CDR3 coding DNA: TGTGCCAGCAGTTTGTTCGGGGGGGCCTACGAGCAGTACTTC.